This record looks at one T cell receptor (beta chain) sequence and its context. This clone's antigen is unknown. The input lacks base qualities; no much larger clone sits a single base away. CDR1 is given as DFQATT and CDR2 as SNEGSKA, both from the germline V gene (reference sequence). Trimming takes 6 bases from V and 4 bases from J, and the germline ends sit 13 bases apart. The CDR3 runs 13 residues from the cysteine to the phenylalanine. Left in the record is the CDR3 DNA by itself, 39 bases read in frame from the first base. These data belong to a study of blood T cells in healthy people across ages (dated by TCRdb to between 2015 and 2017). For the study in its entirety: In model experiments, template switching captured roughly one uniquely barcoded TCR beta cDNA molecule for every two T cells. The study measured age-related changes in TCR beta repertoire diversity using deep sequencing normalized with unique cDNA molecular identifiers. The donors were divided into four age groups: young (average about 15 years), middle-aged (about 40), aged (about 61) and long-lived (roughly 88). To avoid experimental bias, donors of different ages were distributed randomly across sequencing lanes. Using the same blood draw, the study looked at two additional independent replicas of 1 million unique cDNA reads for two donors, one aged 18 to 30 and the other aged 80 or older. Results the study describes overall, beyond this receptor: Compared with the aged group, the long-lived group had more naive CD4+ T cells, fewer expanded clones and increased TCR diversity, a pattern suggesting age selection. Because donor CMV infection status was unknown, age-related changes in expanded clonotypes were potentially confounded. Because profiling used bulk unsorted PBMCs, naive and antigen-experienced compartments could not be compared conclusively. Observed TCR beta diversity per million T cells fell roughly linearly with age, and a significant reduction was already apparent by age around 39. Total diversity estimates from one million sequenced T cells were considered lower bounds and underestimates. A strong correlation was found between observed TCR beta diversity and the percentage of naive T cells measured by flow cytometry.

The receptor library was made with 5' RACE. Sequencing used an Illumina HiSeq 2500. A second PCR of roughly 6 to 11 cycles was run with a J-beta primer mix and a sample-barcoded 5' primer. A unique molecular identifier was introduced onto each TCR beta cDNA molecule by a template-switch 5' adaptor carrying 12 random nucleotides. Each sample yielded at least 3 million CDR3-containing paired-end reads. All of the RNA was converted into first-strand cDNA using the Mint cDNA synthesis kit, with a TRBC-specific oligonucleotide serving as the primer. Following uracil-DNA glycosylase treatment, all cDNA underwent a first 18-cycle PCR with the universal primers M1SS and BC2_uni_R. As for how the authors treated the data: For normalization, 1 million high-quality reads were randomly selected from each sample, with every read carrying a distinct molecular identifier. Instead of being binned into consensus sequences, reads with shared molecular identifiers were discarded. CDR3 identification, clonotype clustering and error correction used MiTCR with a Q25 quality threshold and the strictest error-elimination algorithm. Lower-bound total TCR beta diversity was estimated with a nonparametric unseen species model using Euler transformation. The public reads were reprocessed in TCRdb via fastp at Q25 and MiXCR, keeping in-frame beta chains. Each record represents a unique CDR3 protein, reported with the most common genes and DNA among its rows. The V and J calls here are based on TCRdb, not the publication. This sample is represented by some 1.4 million distinct CDR3 sequences; 40% to 50% of them were singletons. The ten largest clonotypes hold 7.9% of the sample.

The donors were a few dozen Caucasian individuals from Russia, aged roughly 6 to 100 years, who were systemically healthy. Ten milliliters of peripheral blood were drawn from each donor into EDTA-treated Vacutainer tubes. Ficoll-Paque density-gradient centrifugation was used to isolate PBMCs, with at least 6.5 million per sample. Total RNA, at least 6 micrograms per sample, was extracted from PBMCs with Trizol reagent. The percentages of naive CD45RAhigh/CD27high T cells were determined by flow cytometry on a PBMC aliquot from every donor. The sequence derives from a woman between 18 and 30 years old in good health. Sequenced: blood. Recombination linked TRBV20-1 to TRBJ1-5; the D gene is perhaps TRBD1, on 5 matching bases. CDR3 protein: CSAGATFNQPQHF. The nucleotide sequence reads as follows: TGCAGTGCCGGGGCCACGTTTAATCAGCCCCAGCATTTT.